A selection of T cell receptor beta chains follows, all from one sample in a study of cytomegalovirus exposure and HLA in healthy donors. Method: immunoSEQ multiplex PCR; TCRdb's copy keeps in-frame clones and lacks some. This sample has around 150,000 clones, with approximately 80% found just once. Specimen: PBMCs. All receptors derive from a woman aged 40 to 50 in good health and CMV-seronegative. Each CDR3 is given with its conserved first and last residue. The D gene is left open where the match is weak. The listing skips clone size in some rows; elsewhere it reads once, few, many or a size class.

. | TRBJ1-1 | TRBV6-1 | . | TGTGCCAGCAGTGCCGGACGGACAGAAGCTTTCTTT | CASSAGRTEAFF
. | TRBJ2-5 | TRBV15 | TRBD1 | TGTGCCACCAGAGGGACAGCACAAGAGACCCAGTACTTC | CATRGTAQETQYF
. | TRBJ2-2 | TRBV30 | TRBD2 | TGTGCCTGGAGTGGACTAGCGGGGGCCCTAAACACCGGGGAGCTGTTTTTT | CAWSGLAGALNTGELFF
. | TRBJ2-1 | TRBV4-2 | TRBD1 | TGTGCCAGCAGCCAAGAGGACAGGCGTCGGTACAATGAGCAGTTCTTC | CASSQEDRRRYNEQFF
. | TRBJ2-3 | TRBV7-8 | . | TGTGCCAGCAGCTTAGCGGAGACAGGTTATACGCAGTATTTT | CASSLAETGYTQYF
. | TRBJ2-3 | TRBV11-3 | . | TGTGCCAGCAGCTCCGGCACAGATACGCAGTATTTT | CASSSGTDTQYF
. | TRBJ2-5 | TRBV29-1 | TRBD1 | TGCAGCGTTGAAGTCCCCCCCCGGGACAGGGGCGAGACCCAGTACTTC | CSVEVPPRDRGETQYF
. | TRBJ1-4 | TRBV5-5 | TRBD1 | TGTGCCAGCAGCTTGGGCGGGACAGAAACTAATGAAAAACTGTTTTTT | CASSLGGTETNEKLFF
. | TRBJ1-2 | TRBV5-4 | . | TGTGCCAGCAGCCCAGACAGGAACTATGGCTACACCTTC | CASSPDRNYGYTF
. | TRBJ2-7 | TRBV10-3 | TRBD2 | TGTGCCATTTCCCGTGCTAGCGGGAGCTCCTACGAGCAGTACTTC | CAISRASGSSYEQYF
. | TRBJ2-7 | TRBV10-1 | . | TGCGCCAGCAGTGTCGGGGGAAGCTCCTACGAGCAGTACTTC | CASSVGGSSYEQYF
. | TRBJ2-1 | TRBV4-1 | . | TGCGCCAGCAGCCAAGATTTAGCGAGCTACAATGAGCAGTTCTTC | CASSQDLASYNEQFF
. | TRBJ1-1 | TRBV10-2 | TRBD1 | TGCGCCAGCAGTGAGCCATTCATTCACAGGGGGCACACTGAAGCTTTCTTT | CASSEPFIHRGHTEAFF
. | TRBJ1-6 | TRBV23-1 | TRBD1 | TGCGCCAGCAGTCAATGCAAACAGGGGGTTGTCCGTTCACCCCTCCACTTT | CASSQCKQGVVRSPLHF
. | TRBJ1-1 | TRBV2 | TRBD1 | TGTGCCAGCAGTCGCAGGGGGCAAAACACTGAAGCTTTCTTT | CASSRRGQNTEAFF
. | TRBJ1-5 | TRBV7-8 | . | TGTGCCACCCGAGGAGGGTTTGACAATCAGCCCCAGCATTTT | CATRGGFDNQPQHF
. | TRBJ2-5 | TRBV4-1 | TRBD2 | TGCGCCAGCAGCCGCCTCGGACTAGCGGGGGCGATTCGACAAGAGACCCAGTACTTC | CASSRLGLAGAIRQETQYF
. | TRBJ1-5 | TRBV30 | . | TGTGCCTGGAGTCCCCGCGGAGGTAGGGCGGGCAATCAGCCCCAGCATTTT | CAWSPRGGRAGNQPQHF
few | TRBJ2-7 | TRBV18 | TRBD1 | TGTGCCAGCTCACCAACGACAGGGGCCAACGAGCAGTACTTC | CASSPTTGANEQYF
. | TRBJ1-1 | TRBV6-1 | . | TGTGCCAGCAGTGAAGGGCGGGTCACTGAAGCTTTCTTT | CASSEGRVTEAFF
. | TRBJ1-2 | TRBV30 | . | TGTGCCTGGAGTTTAATAAACTATGGCTACACCTTC | CAWSLINYGYTF
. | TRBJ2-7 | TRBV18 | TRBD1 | TGTGCCAGCTCAGCGGACAGGGGGAGTGGGGACTACGAGCAGTACTTC | CASSADRGSGDYEQYF
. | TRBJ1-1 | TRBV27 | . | TGTGCCAGCAGTTTTGGTAAGGGGATGAACACTGAAGCTTTCTTT | CASSFGKGMNTEAFF
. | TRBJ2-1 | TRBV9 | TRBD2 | TGTGCCAGCAGCGCGCGGGAGTCAGCCTCCTACAATGAGCAGTTCTTC | CASSARESASYNEQFF
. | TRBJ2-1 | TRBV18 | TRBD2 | TGTGCCAGCTCACCTATCCTAGCGGGAGGCTACAATGAGCAGTTCTTC | CASSPILAGGYNEQFF
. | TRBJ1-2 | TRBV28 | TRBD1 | TGTGTTACAGGGGGCGTATATGACTATGGCTACACCTTC | CVTGGVYDYGYTF
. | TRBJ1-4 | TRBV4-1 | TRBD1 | TGCGCCAGCAGCCCATCCGGGACAGGGGACAATAATGAAAAACTGTTTTTT | CASSPSGTGDNNEKLFF
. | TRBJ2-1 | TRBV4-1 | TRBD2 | TGCGCCAGCAGCCGGCGGCCAGCGGGAGGGCCGGGCGATGAGCAGTTCTTC | CASSRRPAGGPGDEQFF
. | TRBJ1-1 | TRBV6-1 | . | TGTGCCAGCAGTGCACCACCAGGGATGAACACTGAAGCTTTCTTT | CASSAPPGMNTEAFF
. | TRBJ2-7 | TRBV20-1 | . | TGCAGTGTCGCAGGGTTCTACGAGCAGTACTTC | CSVAGFYEQYF
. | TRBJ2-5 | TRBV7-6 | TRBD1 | TGTGCCAGCAGCTGGTCACCTTCAGGGGGCGAGAGAAAGGAGACCCAGTACTTC | CASSWSPSGGERKETQYF
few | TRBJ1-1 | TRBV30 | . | TGTGCCTGGAGTAGAGACACTGAAGCTTTCTTT | CAWSRDTEAFF
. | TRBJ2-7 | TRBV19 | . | TGTGCCAGTAGCACCTACGCCTCCCCCTCCTACGAGCAGTACTTC | CASSTYASPSYEQYF
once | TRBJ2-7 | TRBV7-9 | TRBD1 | TGTTCCAGCAGCTTAGGCCGGGACAGGGGGCAAGGGGAAGAGCAGTACTTC | CSSSLGRDRGQGEEQYF
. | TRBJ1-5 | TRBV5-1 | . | TGCGCCAGCAGCTTGGCGGGTTCGCATCAGCCCCAGCATTTT | CASSLAGSHQPQHF
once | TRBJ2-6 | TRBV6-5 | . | TGTGCCAGCAGTTACTCGTCAGGGTCTGGGGCCAACGTCCTGACTTTC | CASSYSSGSGANVLTF
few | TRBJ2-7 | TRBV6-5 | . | TGTGCCAGCAGCCGACCGGGAGACGTCGACGAGCAGTACTTC | CASSRPGDVDEQYF
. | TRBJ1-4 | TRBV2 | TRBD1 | TGTGCCAGGACGACAGGGACGTCAACTAATGAAAAACTGTTTTTT | CARTTGTSTNEKLFF
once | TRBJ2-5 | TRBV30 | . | TGTGCCTGCCGCAGCGCCGCGACCCAGTACTTC | CACRSAATQYF
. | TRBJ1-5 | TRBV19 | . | TGTGCCAGTAGTTGGCAGTCTAGCAATCAGCCCCAGCATTTT | CASSWQSSNQPQHF